The TCR beta chain under discussion was sequenced for a study of T cell repertoires in cytomegalovirus infection. TCRdb ran MiXCR on the reads and lists one entry per CDR3 protein. The repertoire holds some 560,000 distinct CDR3 sequences, with just under 40% as singletons. Concerning this clonotype itself: What it recognizes is unknown.

The junction had 14 bases not matched to a gene; V was cut back by 2 bases and J by 8 bases. Germline V gene sequence: CDR1 SGHVS, CDR2 FNYEAQ. The CDR3 loop spans 17 amino acids. The gene calls are TRBV7-6 and TRBJ1-2; 10 bases are a match to TRBD1. The source material was cultured PBMCs, sampled from culture after CMV antigen stimulation. The origin of this receptor is a human donor in good health (CMV status not recorded). Some clones in this sample may be carry-over from other donors' samples. CDR3 sequence: CASSLPDRGRVIWGYTF. CDR3 sequence (DNA): TGTGCCAGCAGCTTACCCGACAGGGGGCGGGTCATTTGGGGCTACACCTTC.